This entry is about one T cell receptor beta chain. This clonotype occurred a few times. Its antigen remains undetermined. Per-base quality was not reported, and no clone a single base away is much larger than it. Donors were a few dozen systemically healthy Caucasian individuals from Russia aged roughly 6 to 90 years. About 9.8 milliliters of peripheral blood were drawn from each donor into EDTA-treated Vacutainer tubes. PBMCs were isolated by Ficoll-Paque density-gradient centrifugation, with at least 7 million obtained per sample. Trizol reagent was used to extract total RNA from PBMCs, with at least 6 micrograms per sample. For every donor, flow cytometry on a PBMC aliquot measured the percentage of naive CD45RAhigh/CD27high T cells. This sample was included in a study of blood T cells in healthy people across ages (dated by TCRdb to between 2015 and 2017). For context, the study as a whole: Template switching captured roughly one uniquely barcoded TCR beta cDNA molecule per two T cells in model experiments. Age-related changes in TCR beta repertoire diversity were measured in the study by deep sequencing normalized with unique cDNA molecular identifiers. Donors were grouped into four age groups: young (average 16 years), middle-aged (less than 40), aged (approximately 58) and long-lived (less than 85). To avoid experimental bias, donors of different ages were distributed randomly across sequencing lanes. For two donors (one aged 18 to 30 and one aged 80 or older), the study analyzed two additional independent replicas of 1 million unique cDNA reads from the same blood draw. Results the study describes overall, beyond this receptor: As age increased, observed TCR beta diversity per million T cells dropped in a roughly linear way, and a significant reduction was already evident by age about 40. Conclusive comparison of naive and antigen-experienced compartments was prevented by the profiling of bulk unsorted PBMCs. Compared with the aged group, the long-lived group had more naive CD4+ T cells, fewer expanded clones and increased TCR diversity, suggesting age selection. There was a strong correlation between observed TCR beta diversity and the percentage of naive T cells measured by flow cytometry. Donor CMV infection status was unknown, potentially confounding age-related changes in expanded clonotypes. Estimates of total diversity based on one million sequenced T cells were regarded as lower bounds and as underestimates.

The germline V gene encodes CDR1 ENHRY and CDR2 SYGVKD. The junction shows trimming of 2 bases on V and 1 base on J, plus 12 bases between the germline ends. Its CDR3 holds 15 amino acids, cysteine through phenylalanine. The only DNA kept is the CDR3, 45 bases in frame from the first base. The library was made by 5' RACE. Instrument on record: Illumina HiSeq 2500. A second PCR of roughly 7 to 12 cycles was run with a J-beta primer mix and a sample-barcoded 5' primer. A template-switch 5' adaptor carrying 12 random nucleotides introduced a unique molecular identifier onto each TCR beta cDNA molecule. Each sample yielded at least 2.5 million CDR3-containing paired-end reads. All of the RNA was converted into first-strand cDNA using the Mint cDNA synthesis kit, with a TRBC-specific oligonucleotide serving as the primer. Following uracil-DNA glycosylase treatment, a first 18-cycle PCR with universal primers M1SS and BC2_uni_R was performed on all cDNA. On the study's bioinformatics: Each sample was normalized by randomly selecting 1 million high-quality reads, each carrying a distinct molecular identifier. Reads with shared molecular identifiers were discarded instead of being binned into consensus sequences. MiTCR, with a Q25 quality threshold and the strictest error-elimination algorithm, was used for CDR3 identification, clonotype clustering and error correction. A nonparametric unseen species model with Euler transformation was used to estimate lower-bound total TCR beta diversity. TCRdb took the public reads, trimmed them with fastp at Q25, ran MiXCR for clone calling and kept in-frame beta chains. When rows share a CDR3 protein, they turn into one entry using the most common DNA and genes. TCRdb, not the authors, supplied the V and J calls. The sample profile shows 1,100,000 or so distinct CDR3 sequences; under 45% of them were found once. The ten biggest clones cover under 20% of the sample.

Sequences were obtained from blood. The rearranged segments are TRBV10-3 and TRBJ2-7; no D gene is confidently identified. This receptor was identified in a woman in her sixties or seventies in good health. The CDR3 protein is CAISEPASSSYEQYF. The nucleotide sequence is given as TGTGCCATCAGTGAGCCGGCTTCGAGTTCCTACGAGCAGTACTTC.